These 19 T cell receptor beta chains originate from one sample sequenced in a study of T cell responses to AZD1222 COVID-19 vaccine. The data were produced by immunoSEQ multiplex PCR, yet TCRdb's version contains in-frame clones alone and is incomplete. The sample lists nearly 200,000 clones, about 94% occurring once. The sample consisted of peripheral blood, taken 28 days after the second AZD1222 dose. The receptors derive from an adult who received the AZD1222 COVID-19 vaccine.

The J gene is TRBJ1-5, the V gene TRBV2, with D possibly matching TRBD1 (6 bases). The germline CDR1 and CDR2 sequences are SNHLY and FYNNEI. This CDR3 is 15 amino acids long. Trimming stripped 4 bases from V and 4 bases from J, with 14 bases between. The CDR3 loop reads CASSGRDTLNQPQHF. The CDR3 DNA follows: TGTGCCAGCAGTGGCCGGGACACACTAAATCAGCCCCAGCATTTT.

The V call is TRBV5-4, the J call TRBJ1-2; D uncertain. The CDR3 is made up of 13 amino acids. Trimming removed 0 bases from V and 3 bases from J, with 6 bases in between. Germline CDR1 SGHNT, CDR2 YYREEE (reference sequence). The CDR3 loop is CASSLEGYYGYTF. The CDR3 DNA is TGTGCCAGCAGCTTGGAGGGTTACTATGGCTACACCTTC. The full variable domain, its missing parts supplied by reference TRBV5-4 and TRBJ1-2, is ETGVTQSPTHLIKTRGQQVTLRCSSQSGHNTVSWYQQALGQGPQFIFQYYREEENGRGNFPPRFSGLQFPNYSSELNVNALELDDSALYLCASSLEGYYGYTFGSGTRLTVV.

J is TRBJ1-3 and V is TRBV13, with a tentative D call TRBD1 (6 bases). The germline CDR1 and CDR2 sequences are PRHDT and FYEKMQ (reference sequence). CDR3 length: 14 residues. V shed 3 bases and J shed 4 bases, with 10 bases lying between them. As DNA, the CDR3 is TGTGCCAGCAGCTTCCGGGACAACGGAAACACCATATATTTT. Its protein product is CASSFRDNGNTIYF.

The genes are TRBV9 and TRBJ1-6, with D uncertain. Trimming took off 1 base at V and 0 bases at J, with 11 bases between the two ends. The CDR3 has 17 residues. The V gene's germline CDR1 is SGDLS and CDR2 YYNGEE. Here the CDR3 DNA reads TGTGCCAGCAGCGTAAAATCCGGCCGCTCCTATAATTCACCCCTCCACTTT. Residues: CASSVKSGRSYNSPLHF.

The V and J genes are TRBV10-3 and TRBJ1-2; D perhaps matches TRBD1 (6 bases). This CDR3 contains 14 residues. The V gene lost 2 bases and the J gene lost 3 bases, with 10 bases spanning the gap. The germline CDR1 and CDR2 sequences are ENHRY and SYGVKD. The CDR3 coding sequence is TGTGCCATCAGTGAGACAGGGCAGGACTATGGCTACACCTTC. This translates into CAISETGQDYGYTF.

The chain employs TRBV23-1 and TRBJ1-2, with TRBD1 identical over 8 bases. TRBV23-1 is treated as an ORF (open reading frame) with a function not yet certain. Trimming removed 6 bases from V and 6 bases from J; junction bases left unmatched: 9. The CDR3 consists of 14 residues. The CDR3 DNA reads TGCGCCAGCAGCTCCGAGGACAGGGCTAATGGCTACACCTTC. Amino acid sequence: CASSSEDRANGYTF.

The chain joins TRBV5-5 to TRBJ1-2, with D perhaps matching TRBD1 (6 bases). The CDR3 runs 15 residues. V was shortened by 0 bases and J by 8 bases, with 17 bases between the two germline ends. Germline CDR1 reads SGHKS; CDR2 reads YYEKEE (reference sequence). CDR3 nucleotides: TGTGCCAGCAGCTTGGCCGGACAGCAAGAGGTCGGCTACACCTTC. It is translated as CASSLAGQQEVGYTF.

J is TRBJ1-4 and V is TRBV30; perhaps TRBD1 as D (6 bases). This CDR3 comprises 13 residues. Trimming took off 4 bases at V and 7 bases at J, with 13 bases between the two ends. Germline-derived CDR1 and CDR2 are GTSNPN and SVGIG (reference sequence). CDR3 residues: CAWNQGTGEKLFF. The DNA for the CDR3 is TGTGCCTGGAACCAGGGGACGGGTGAAAAACTGTTTTTT.

The chain recombines TRBV12-3 or TRBV12-4 with TRBJ1-4; D possibly corresponds to TRBD1 (6 bases). Trimming pared 4 bases from V and 8 bases from J, leaving 11 bases between. The CDR3 sequence is 13 residues long. The DNA of the CDR3 is TGTGCCAGCAGTTCGACAGGTACCGAAAAACTGTTTTTT. Translating it yields CASSSTGTEKLFF.

This chain connects TRBV3-1 (or the pseudogene TRBV3-2) to TRBJ1-4; a possible D gene is TRBD1 (6 bases). The CDR3 has 15 residues. V lost 1 base to trimming and J lost 5 bases, with 11 bases between them. Germline V gene sequence: CDR1 LGHDT, CDR2 YNNKEL (reference sequence). CDR3 sequence reads: CASSQVPGVNEKLFF. The CDR3 nucleotides are TGTGCCAGCAGCCAAGTACCAGGGGTAAATGAAAAACTGTTTTTT.

The CDR3 here is CAGKGSAATNEKLFF. The CDR3 DNA sequence: TGTGCCGGAAAAGGTTCAGCTGCAACTAATGAAAAACTGTTTTTT. The chain employs TRBV6-5 and TRBJ1-4; D is ambiguous. Germline CDR1 is MNHEY and CDR2 is SVGAGI. There are 15 residues in the CDR3. The V end was cut by 11 bases, the J end by 0 bases, with 16 bases between.

The rearrangement joins TRBV19 to TRBJ1-2; 8 bases align to TRBD1. Trimming removed 2 bases from V and 3 bases from J; junction bases left unmatched: 8. The germline V gene encodes CDR1 LNHDA and CDR2 SQIVND (reference sequence). The CDR3 runs 16 residues. The chain's CDR3 is CASSIPRGQGHYGYTF. CDR3 coding DNA: TGTGCCAGTAGTATACCCCGCGGACAGGGACACTATGGCTACACCTTC.

This clone was recorded once. The gene calls are TRBV7-9 and TRBJ2-7; 9 bases are shared with TRBD1. The germline CDR1 and CDR2 sequences are SEHNR and FQNEAQ (reference sequence). Trimming took 3 bases from V and 2 from J; bases not matched to a gene: 5. This CDR3 region has 15 residues. The CDR3 bases are TGTGCCAGCAGCTTCTCGACAGGGGGGCCCTACGAGCAGTACTTC. It is translated as CASSFSTGGPYEQYF.

This clone was counted a single time. V is TRBV7-2 and J is TRBJ1-6; 7 bases match TRBD1. Trimming took 1 base from V and 3 from J; bases not matched to a gene: 12. The germline V gene has CDR1 SGHTA and CDR2 FQGNSA. The CDR3 totals 19 residues. In DNA form, the CDR3 reads TGTGCCAGCAGCTTAGGGACCGGGACAGCCGATGTCTATAATTCACCCCTCCACTTT. As protein: CASSLGTGTADVYNSPLHF.

The chain combines TRBV5-1 with TRBJ1-2; TRBD1 matches at 8 bases. V trimming: 3 bases; J trimming: 6 bases; junction bases outside the gene matches: 7. Looked up from germline, CDR1 is SGHRS and CDR2 is YFSETQ. This CDR3 is built from 14 residues. The CDR3 coding sequence is TGCGCCAGCAGCTATGGACAGGGTGTCAATGGCTACACCTTC. It encodes CASSYGQGVNGYTF.

The chain is built from TRBV27 and TRBJ2-5; D not certain. Trimming left V 3 bases short and J 5 bases short, with 4 bases between. This CDR3 is 11 amino acids long. Per germline, CDR1 MNHEY and CDR2 SMNVEV (reference sequence). As DNA, the CDR3 is TGTGCCAGCAGTTTCCGGGAGACCCAGTACTTC. Translating gives CASSFRETQYF.

In its sample, this clone was seen once. This chain connects TRBV10-1 to TRBJ2-7, with TRBD2 as a possible D gene (5 bases). From germline, CDR1 is WNHNN and CDR2 SYGVQD (reference sequence). The CDR3 extends over 13 amino acids. The ends were cut back, 4 bases at V and 7 bases at J, with 14 bases in the middle. DNA of the CDR3: TGCGCCAGCAGTGCCCATACATCGGGAGAGCAGTACTTC. Protein sequence: CASSAHTSGEQYF.

The rearrangement uses TRBV9 and TRBJ2-3, with a possible D match to TRBD2 (5 bases). The V gene lost 1 base and the J gene lost 1 base, with 7 bases spanning the gap. CDR3 length: 14 residues. Germline V gives CDR1 SGDLS, CDR2 YYNGEE. CDR3 residues: CASSVSRGTDTQYF. CDR3 DNA: TGTGCCAGCAGCGTATCGAGGGGCACAGATACGCAGTATTTT.

The chain has TRBV7-9 and TRBJ2-7; D is ambiguous. Germline CDR1 reads SEHNR; CDR2 reads FQNEAQ (reference sequence). Trimming stripped 5 bases from V and 3 bases from J, with 20 bases between. The CDR3 consists of 16 residues. The CDR3: CASSQVDGSGVYEQYF. The DNA for the CDR3 is TGTGCCAGCAGCCAAGTTGATGGGTCTGGTGTCTACGAGCAGTACTTC.